This T cell receptor beta chain was identified in a study of blood T cell repertoires in COVID-19. Germline CDR1 is SEHNR and CDR2 is FQNEAQ (reference sequence). V was shortened by 5 bases and J by 6 bases, with 16 bases between the two germline ends. This CDR3 has 14 residues. In this sample, this clone turned up once. The protocol was immunoSEQ multiplex PCR, while the TCRdb copy is restricted to in-frame clones and leaves out a portion. This table has about 160,000 clones, roughly 89% appearing once. What was sequenced was peripheral blood. This clonotype was obtained from a woman aged 55-75 years who had recovered from COVID-19. This chain joins TRBV7-9 and TRBJ1-2; D uncertain. CDR3 residues: CASSQTSLGNGYTF. The CDR3 DNA reads TGTGCCAGCAGCCAAACCTCCCTCGGGAATGGCTACACCTTC.